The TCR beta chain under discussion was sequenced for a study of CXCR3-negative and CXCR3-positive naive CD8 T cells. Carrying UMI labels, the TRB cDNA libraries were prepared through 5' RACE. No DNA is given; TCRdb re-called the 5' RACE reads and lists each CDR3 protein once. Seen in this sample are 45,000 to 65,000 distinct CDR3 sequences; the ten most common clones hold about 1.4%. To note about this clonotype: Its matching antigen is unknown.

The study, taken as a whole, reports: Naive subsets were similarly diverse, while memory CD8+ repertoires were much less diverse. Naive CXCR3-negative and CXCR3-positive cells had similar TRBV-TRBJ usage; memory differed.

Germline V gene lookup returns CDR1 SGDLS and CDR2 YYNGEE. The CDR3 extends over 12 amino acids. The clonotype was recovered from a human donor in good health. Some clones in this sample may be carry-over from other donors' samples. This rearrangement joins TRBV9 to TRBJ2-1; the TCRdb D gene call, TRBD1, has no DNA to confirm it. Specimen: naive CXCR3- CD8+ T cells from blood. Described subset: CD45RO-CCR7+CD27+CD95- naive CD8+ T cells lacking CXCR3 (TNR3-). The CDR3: CASSPSRGEQFF.